Listed here are 28 T cell receptor beta chains from one sample, sequenced in a study of regulatory T cells in long-lasting Graves disease. Time point given: persistent/refractory GD, antithyroid drugs over 5 years with positive TRAb. Extracted PBMC RNA gave rise to the TCR library. Combining iRepertoire HTBI primers with Arm-PCR of CDR3 regions, the authors built TCR beta libraries. TCRdb recomputed calls from the multiplex PCR reads with MiXCR, one row per CDR3 protein. This sample has hundreds of thousands of distinct CDR3 sequences, with less than 25% found just once. Sequences were derived from peripheral blood mononuclear cells (PBMCs), sampled when the disease was refractory, from a patient treated with antithyroid drugs. The receptors stem from a female donor with Graves disease.

This clonotype came up many times. This rearrangement joins TRBV10-3 to TRBJ2-6; 10 nucleotides line up with TRBD1. Losses at the gene ends were 8 bases for V and 0 bases for J; bases not matched to a gene: 7. Germline CDR1 ENHRY, CDR2 SYGVKD. This CDR3 has 17 residues. The CDR3: CAIRRQGAASGANVLTF. CDR3 DNA: TGTGCCATCCGACGACAGGGGGCTGCCTCTGGGGCCAACGTCCTGACTTTC.

This clonotype has only a few counts. This sequence joins TRBV3-1 and TRBJ2-7; tentative D call: TRBD2 (5 bases). Germline V CDR1 and CDR2: LGHDT, YNNKEL (reference sequence). CDR3 length: 13 amino acids. V was shortened by 4 bases and J by 5 bases, with 12 bases between the two germline ends. This CDR3 is CASSRPGSHEQYF. The CDR3 DNA reads TGTGCCAGCAGCCGTCCGGGGTCCCACGAGCAGTACTTC.

J is TRBJ2-7 and V is TRBV12-3 or TRBV12-4; 8 bases are a match to TRBD1. V dropped 6 bases and J dropped 7; count of bases not matched to a gene: 11. CDR3 length: 14 residues. Here the CDR3 reads CASRQAGGLWEQYF. The CDR3 region has the DNA TGTGCCAGCAGACAGGCAGGGGGCCTTTGGGAGCAGTACTTC.

This clonotype was found a few times. The rearrangement uses TRBV15 and TRBJ1-5, with unresolved D. Deletions cut 0 bases from V and 5 bases from J, with 14 bases between. The CDR3 contains 16 residues. Germline V gene data show CDR1 as LNHNV and CDR2 as YYDKDF (reference sequence). In nucleotides, the CDR3 is TGTGCCACCAGCAGAGATCCCAGAACTCGGGATCAGCCCCAGCATTTT. Residues: CATSRDPRTRDQPQHF.

This clonotype has only a few counts. The chain carries TRBV20-1 and TRBJ2-7; weak D call: TRBD2 (6 bases). CDR3 length: 15 amino acids. V lost 4 bases and J lost 3, with 19 bases in between. Per germline, CDR1 DFQATT and CDR2 SNEGSKA (reference sequence). The CDR3 DNA reads TGCAGTGCTATAGGGGACGGGACTCATGGCTACGAGCAGTACTTC. Protein product: CSAIGDGTHGYEQYF.

The sample holds one count of this clonotype. J is TRBJ1-1 and V is TRBV4-1; 7 nucleotides align to TRBD1. V dropped 4 bases and J dropped 3; count of bases not matched to a gene: 11. Germline CDR1 is MGHRA and CDR2 is YSYEKL. CDR3 length equals 16 residues. The DNA for the CDR3 is TGCGCCAGCAGCCCTCGACAGGGAAAGAGGGACACTGAAGCTTTCTTT. It encodes CASSPRQGKRDTEAFF.

A few counts support this clonotype. The chain has TRBV12-5 and TRBJ2-2, with 12 bases aligning to TRBD1. V lost 3 bases and J lost 0; bases outside the gene matches: 11. Per the germline V gene, CDR1 is LGHNT and CDR2 is FRNRAP. The CDR3 covers 20 residues. DNA for the CDR3: TGTGCTAGTGGTTTCCTTTTATCGGGACAGGGGGCTTCGAACACCGGGGAGCTGTTTTTT. Amino acid sequence: CASGFLLSGQGASNTGELFF.

The rearrangement joins TRBV4-3 to TRBJ1-2, with 7 positions matching TRBD1. This CDR3 has 16 amino acids. J was trimmed by 6 bases and V by 0 bases; bases with no gene match: 10. The germline gives CDR1 LGHNA, CDR2 YSLEER. The CDR3 protein is CASSQESSHGTDGYTF. The CDR3 nucleotides are TGCGCCAGCAGCCAAGAAAGTTCACACGGGACAGATGGCTACACCTTC.

This CDR3 is CASSLRRPLPSGNTIYF. DNA of the CDR3: TGTGCCAGCAGCTTACGTCGACCGCTGCCCTCTGGAAACACCATATATTTT. The chain is built from TRBV5-6 and TRBJ1-3; no clear D gene. V was cut by 2 bases and J by 0 bases, with 15 bases left in between. CDR1 is SGHDT and CDR2 is YYEEEE in the germline V gene. The CDR3 loop spans 17 amino acids.

Notes on this clonotype: A much larger clonotype is one base distant, so this may be a read error. The CDR3 does not end in the conserved phenylalanine or tryptophan, so this is likely a read error. The chain has TRBV2 and TRBJ1-5; D not resolved. The CDR3 is 13 amino acids. Per the germline V gene, CDR1 is SNHLY and CDR2 is FYNNEI. V was shortened by 10 bases and J by 3 bases, with 13 bases between the two germline ends. As DNA, the CDR3 is TGTGCCACCAAATCCGAGGCCAATCAGCCCCAGCATCTT. Its protein product is CATKSEANQPQHL.

The J gene is TRBJ1-1, the V gene TRBV20-1; D call uncertain. Germline CDR1 reads DFQATT; CDR2 reads SNEGSKA (reference sequence). The CDR3 has 13 amino acids. The germline V and J ends were trimmed by 0 bases and 2 bases, with 7 bases remaining between them. Here the CDR3 reads CSAREWHNTEAFF. Here the CDR3 DNA reads TGCAGTGCTAGAGAATGGCATAACACTGAAGCTTTCTTT.

This clonotype appeared many times. V is TRBV27 and J is TRBJ2-7; D is perhaps TRBD1 (5 bases). With 5 bases removed from V and 3 bases from J, the gap between germline ends came to 11 bases. CDR1 is MNHEY and CDR2 is SMNVEV in the germline V gene (reference sequence). The CDR3 length is 13 residues. DNA of the CDR3: TGTGCCAGCAGTCCCCGGACACTCTACGAGCAGTACTTC. It encodes CASSPRTLYEQYF.

This clonotype was observed many times. The gene calls are TRBV7-8 and TRBJ2-2; TRBD2 matches 9 bases. After removal of 5 bases from V and 6 bases from J, the junction contained 10 bases not matched to a gene. The CDR3 totals 16 residues. Germline-derived CDR1 and CDR2 are SGHVS and FQNEAQ. The CDR3 DNA reads TGTGCCAGCAGCCCCCTCGAGCGGGAGGAGGCCGGGGAGCTGTTTTTT. Protein sequence: CASSPLEREEAGELFF. Full variable domain (missing parts from reference TRBV7-8 and TRBJ2-2): GAGVSQSPRYKVAKRGQDVALRCDPISGHVSLFWYQQALGQGPEFLTYFQNEAQLDKSGLPSDRFFAERPEGSVSTLKIQRTQQEDSAVYLCASSPLEREEAGELFFGEGSRLTVL.

In this sample, this clonotype turned up many times. The chain employs TRBV6-2 or TRBV6-3 and TRBJ2-4, with a tentative D call TRBD2 (6 bases). This CDR3 contains 13 residues. The germline gives CDR1 MNHEY, CDR2 SVGEGT. Trimming removed 2 bases at V and 6 bases at J, with 8 bases between. The chain's CDR3 is CASSYGTLNIQYF. DNA for the CDR3: TGTGCCAGCAGTTACGGGACTTTAAACATTCAGTACTTC.

There are a few counts of this clonotype. The chain uses TRBV9 and TRBJ2-2, with 7 bases matching TRBD1. CDR1 SGDLS and CDR2 YYNGEE come from the germline V gene. V dropped 5 bases and J dropped 3; count of bases not matched to a gene: 7. The CDR3 has 15 residues. This chain's CDR3 is CASREGAEHTGELFF. The CDR3 bases are TGTGCCAGCAGAGAGGGGGCAGAGCACACCGGGGAGCTGTTTTTT. The full variable domain, completed using reference TRBV9 and TRBJ2-2, is DSGVTQTPKHLITATGQRVTLRCSPRSGDLSVYWYQQSLDQGLQFLIQYYNGEERAKGNILERFSAQQFPDLHSELNLSSLELGDSALYFCASREGAEHTGELFFGEGSRLTVL.

This clonotype has a handful of counts. CDR3 protein: CASRSTGTGGLAGVEEQYF. The CDR3 DNA follows: TGCGCCAGCAGGTCAACCGGGACAGGGGGATTAGCGGGAGTTGAGGAGCAGTACTTC. The chain has TRBV5-1 and TRBJ2-7, with 11 bases aligning to TRBD1. This CDR3 has 19 residues. Germline V CDR1 and CDR2: SGHRS, YFSETQ. V lost 5 bases and J lost 7; bases outside the gene matches: 23. Combining the CDR3 with reference TRBV5-1 and TRBJ2-7 gives the whole variable domain KAGVTQTPRYLIKTRGQQVTLSCSPISGHRSVSWYQQTPGQGLQFLFEYFSETQRNKGNFPGRFSGRQFSNSRSEMNVSTLELGDSALYLCASRSTGTGGLAGVEEQYFGPGTRLTVT.

This clonotype was detected ten times or more. The chain recombines TRBV6-1 with TRBJ2-5, with 8 bases that match TRBD2. The CDR3 sequence is 14 residues long. Trimming removed 6 bases from V and 4 bases from J; junction bases left unmatched: 7. From germline, CDR1 is MNHNS and CDR2 SASEGT. The CDR3 nucleotides read TGTGCCAGCAGCAGAACGACTAGCGTAGAGACCCAGTACTTC. Translation: CASSRTTSVETQYF.

This clonotype was counted between two and nine times. CDR3 nucleotides: TGTGCCAGCAGTGAGGCCCAAGGAGGGGGGGACGGGGAGCTGTTTTTT. Translating gives CASSEAQGGGDGELFF. The gene calls are TRBV12-3 or TRBV12-4 and TRBJ2-2; D is perhaps TRBD2 (7 bases). CDR3 size: 16 residues. With 5 bases removed from V and 7 bases from J, the gap between germline ends came to 20 bases.

This clonotype was found many times. This rearrangement joins TRBV28 to TRBJ2-2; 8 nucleotides line up with TRBD1. The trim removed 4 bases at V and 6 bases at J, leaving 7 bases unmatched. Per germline, CDR1 MDHEN and CDR2 SYDVKM. The CDR3 extends over 15 amino acids. The CDR3 region is CASSSRGRGSGELFF. For the CDR3, the DNA is TGTGCCAGCAGTTCCAGGGGGCGCGGATCCGGGGAGCTGTTTTTT.

This clonotype was recorded a few times. This chain joins TRBV15 and TRBJ2-7; 11 nucleotides line up with TRBD1. V was clipped by 0 bases and J by 5 bases; unmatched bases: 3. Germline-derived CDR1 and CDR2 are LNHNV and YYDKDF (reference sequence). This CDR3 is built from 15 residues. CDR3 amino acids: CATSREDRGLDEQYF. For the CDR3, the DNA is TGTGCCACCAGCAGAGAGGACAGGGGGCTCGACGAGCAGTACTTC.

The genes are TRBV5-1 and TRBJ1-1; perhaps TRBD1 as D (5 bases). Germline CDR1 is SGHRS and CDR2 is YFSETQ. The CDR3 runs 14 residues. V lost 4 bases and J 5 bases, leaving 15 bases between the germline ends. This chain's CDR3 is CASSGGGLFTEAFF. The CDR3 DNA sequence: TGCGCCAGCAGCGGGGGGGGTTTATTTACTGAAGCTTTCTTT.

J is TRBJ1-2 and V is TRBV5-8; the D is unclear. Germline V gene sequence: CDR1 SGHTS, CDR2 YDEGEE. This CDR3 has 18 residues. V was pared by 1 base and J by 3 bases, with 22 bases between. The CDR3 spells CASSLQVGSGPRYYGYTF. The DNA for the CDR3 is TGTGCCAGCAGCTTGCAGGTCGGCAGCGGTCCCCGCTACTATGGCTACACCTTC.

V and J are TRBV6-1 and TRBJ1-5; D remains ambiguous. The CDR3 sequence is 15 residues long. In germline, CDR1 is MNHNS, CDR2 SASEGT. V lost 4 bases to trimming and J lost 7 bases, with 17 bases between them. The CDR3 spells CASSANYRRTQPQHF. DNA of the CDR3: TGTGCCAGCAGTGCCAATTATCGCCGGACCCAGCCCCAGCATTTT.

The genes are TRBV5-1 and TRBJ2-5; TRBD1 matches at 10 bases. The ends lost 3 bases at V and 3 bases at J; junction bases unmatched: 8. CDR3 length equals 16 residues. Germline V gene data show CDR1 as SGHRS and CDR2 as YFSETQ. CDR3 coding DNA: TGCGCCAGCAGCTCCTTTCCCGGGACAGGGGAAGAGACCCAGTACTTC. Amino acid sequence: CASSSFPGTGEETQYF.

This clonotype was counted ten times or more. CDR3 coding DNA: TGTGCCAGCAGCTTCTTAGCGGGAGGCACCGGGGAGCTGTTTTTT. It translates to CASSFLAGGTGELFF. The chain carries TRBV11-2 and TRBJ2-2; 10 bases match TRBD2. CDR1 is SGHAT and CDR2 is FQNNGV in the germline V gene. This CDR3 is 15 amino acids long. The J segment lost 4 bases and the V segment lost 3 bases, leaving 2 bases of the junction unmatched.

This clonotype was recorded many times. The J gene is TRBJ2-2, the V gene TRBV6-1, with TRBD1 as a possible D gene (5 bases). V was clipped by 6 bases and J by 0 bases, with 11 bases between them. CDR1 is MNHNS and CDR2 is SASEGT in the germline V gene. The CDR3 sequence is 15 residues long. The CDR3 nucleotides are TGTGCCAGCAGCTCAGGGATTCCGAACACCGGGGAGCTGTTTTTT. This codes for CASSSGIPNTGELFF.

The chain uses TRBV10-3 and TRBJ1-3; D might be TRBD1 (5 bases). The CDR3 extends over 16 amino acids. Germline V CDR1 and CDR2: ENHRY, SYGVKD. V lost 4 bases and J 3 bases, leaving 16 bases between the germline ends. CDR3 in amino acids: CAISGDQGAGGNTIYF. The CDR3 nucleotides read TGTGCCATCAGTGGGGACCAGGGCGCAGGTGGAAACACCATATATTTT.

The J gene is TRBJ2-3, the V gene TRBV11-1; 11 nucleotides align to TRBD1. Germline CDR1 is SGHAT and CDR2 is FQDESV (reference sequence). V trimming: 3 bases; J trimming: 5 bases; junction bases outside the gene matches: 1. CDR3 length: 14 residues. CDR3 in amino acids: CASSFGTGGDTQYF. The DNA for the CDR3 is TGTGCCAGCAGCTTCGGGACAGGGGGAGATACGCAGTATTTT.